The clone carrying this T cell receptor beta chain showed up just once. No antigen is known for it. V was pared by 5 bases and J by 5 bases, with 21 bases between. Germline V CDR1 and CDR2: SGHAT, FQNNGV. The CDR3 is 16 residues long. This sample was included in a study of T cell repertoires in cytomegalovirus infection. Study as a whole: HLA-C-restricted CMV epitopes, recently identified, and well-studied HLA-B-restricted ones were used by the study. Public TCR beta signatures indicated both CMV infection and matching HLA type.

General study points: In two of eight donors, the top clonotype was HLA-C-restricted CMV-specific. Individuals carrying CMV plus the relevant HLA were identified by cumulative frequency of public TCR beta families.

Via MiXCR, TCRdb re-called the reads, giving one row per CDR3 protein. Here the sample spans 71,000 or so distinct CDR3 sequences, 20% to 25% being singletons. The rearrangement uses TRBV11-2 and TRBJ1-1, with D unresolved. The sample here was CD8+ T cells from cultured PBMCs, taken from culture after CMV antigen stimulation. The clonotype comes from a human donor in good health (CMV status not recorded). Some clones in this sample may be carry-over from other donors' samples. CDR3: CASSPSGSLGRTEAFF. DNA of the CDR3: TGTGCCAGCAGCCCCAGCGGGTCCCTAGGACGGACTGAAGCTTTCTTT.